The present entry profiles one T cell receptor (beta chain) with its context. PCR employed 60 Vbeta and 13 Jbeta primers. Profiled with immunoSEQ multiplex PCR; TCRdb holds only in-frame clones, not every one. The profile shows 200,000 or so clones, around 81% of them singletons. The data are from a study of cytomegalovirus exposure and HLA in healthy donors. The donors (healthy individuals) were bone marrow donors. Losses at the gene ends were 4 bases for V and 2 bases for J; bases not matched to a gene: 6. This CDR3 contains 15 residues. The germline CDR1 and CDR2 sequences are MNHNS and SASEGT. The clonotype originates from a young woman in good health and CMV-seropositive. The source material was PBMCs. V gene TRBV6-1 combines with J gene TRBJ2-7, with 9 bases lining up with TRBD2. CDR3 nucleotides: TGTGCCAGCAGTGTGTCTAGCGGGGTTACCTACGAGCAGTACGTC. Translating it yields CASSVSSGVTYEQYV.